This T cell receptor (beta chain) was documented in a study of shared clonotypes between healthy human individuals (dated by TCRdb to the early 2020s). Study-wide context: The cohort comprised a couple of women and a few men aged 18 to 49 years. For each donor, CD4 naive and CD4 memory were each given three plates, CD8 naive was given two plates, and CD8 memory was given one plate. To estimate repertoire size and how much clonotypes are shared between individuals, the study performed deep sequencing of blood TCR repertoires from five healthy adults. To increase sequencing depth and limit assay-specific biases, different laboratories used diverse techniques to prepare libraries and sequence TCR repertoires. Per donor, leukapheresis produced somewhere between about 0.94 and 10 billion PBMCs. Summary of the overall study and its limitations: Roughly 5.2% of naive CD4, more than 3% of naive CD8, 2% to 2.5% of memory CD4, and about 0.4% of memory CD8 clonotypes were shared across four donors. Compared with non-shared clonotypes, the clonotypes found in all four sorted-subset donors had higher generation probabilities. The small number of donors limited the genetic and exposure-history diversity represented. Pairwise subsampling led to the expectation that sequencing depth would affect the degree of clonotype sharing among donors. Estimated clonotype richness was generally larger for naive than for memory subsets. Incomplete sequencing was indicated by rarefaction of sorted-subset datasets, despite the large sequencing depth. Sampling was limited to blood, and TCR repertoires in tissue likely differ from TCR repertoires in blood.

CD8 naive samples were CD45RO-negative cells positively selected for CCR7, giving a CD45RA+CCR7+ population that excluded TemRA cells. Healthy HIV-negative adults with no recently reported acute infections or vaccinations were included as donors. Every donor was a Caucasian adult living in Nashville, Tennessee, USA. After blood collection by leukapheresis, PBMCs were isolated using Ficoll-Histopaque density gradient centrifugation and then cryopreserved in the vapor phase of liquid nitrogen. Purity and quantity of every magnetically sorted T cell population were checked by analytical flow cytometry. Each sorted fraction had its genomic DNA isolated and then quantified by UV absorbance on a Nanodrop 2000c. TCR CDR3 regions were amplified from genomic DNA by multiplex PCR using the deep immunoSEQ assay. Extracted genomic DNA from each cell subset was distributed evenly across all wells of several immunoSEQ 96-well plates, and each plate was treated as a replicate. For sorted subsets, each replicate PCR was loaded with about 200 ng genomic DNA, equivalent to 30,000 or so T cell genomes. Purified libraries were quantified with a Qubit 3.0 fluorometer, sized on a Bioanalyzer 2100, and re-quantified with the KAPA Library Quantification kit. Every immunoSEQ 96-well plate was sequenced on a dedicated single-read 150-cycle Illumina NextSeq 550 flow cell. In the original analysis: Because the immunoSEQ output included only junctional sequences and no quality scores, the filtering could not be the same as the filtering used for full-length reads. To assign V/J genes and CDR3, sequences were annotated against IMGT germline references using PyIR, a Python wrapper for IgBLAST v1.9. Reads with weak V/J assignments (E-value above 1e-6), missing CDR3, stop codons, out-of-frame junctions, or ambiguous translated residues were removed. V3J clonotypes were defined by identical inferred V gene, J gene, and CDR3 amino acid sequence. Percentage overlap between repertoires was computed as shared unique clonotypes divided by the size of the smaller repertoire. Richness of each repertoire was evaluated using RTK rarefaction, the Chao1 estimator, and Recon v2.1 estimates of unobserved clonotypes. For all TCRbeta clonotypes obtained by the gDNA method from four donors, generation probabilities were computed with OLGA. TCRdb carries this immuneACCESS record with in-frame sequences only. Its versions omit some clonotypes, under half of them owing to an unresolved V gene in the studies checked, with the rest unexplained. V, J and clone size are taken as reported in that table, and D and trimming were inferred from the DNA itself. The sample table holds 550,000 to 600,000 clones, of which roughly 98% were seen once. Around 0.3% of the sample belongs to the ten largest clones.

CDR1 MRHNA and CDR2 SNTAGT were looked up in the germline V gene. Both ends counted, the CDR3 spans 9 residues. Worth noting for this clone: What this receptor recognizes is not known. This likely comes from a read error, as the CDR3 has no conserved phenylalanine or tryptophan at its end. Because the CDR3's place on the DNA is in doubt, the DNA is left out and the CDR3 is given as listed by TCRdb.

The sample was naive CD8+ T cells sorted from blood. The cell subset or site label of this sample denotes: CD45RA+CCR7+. The sequence was obtained from a man aged 25 to 45 in good health. In this chain, TRBV6-4 is recombined with TRBJ2-7. The CDR3 reads CASSDWTPN.